This is a list of T cell receptor beta chains from one sample in a study of T cell repertoires in cytomegalovirus infection. TCRdb re-derived calls from the reads in MiXCR, one entry per CDR3 protein. The sample yields 600,000 to 800,000 distinct CDR3 sequences, approximately 24% seen once. The specimen sequenced was CD8+ T cells from PBMCs. Receptors were obtained from a human donor in good health (CMV status not recorded). Some clones in this sample may be carry-over from other donors' samples. Both conserved end residues are part of each CDR3. D genes are given only for firm matches. Part of the rows lack a size; the others show once, few, many or a class for expanded clones.

V gene: TRBV28; D gene: TRBD2; clone size: many; J gene: TRBJ2-3; CDR3 length: 17; CDR3 protein: CASSLLAGGPNTDTQYF; CDR3 DNA: TGTGCCAGCAGTCTACTAGCGGGGGGGCCCAACACAGATACGCAGTATTTT
V gene: TRBV5-6; D gene: TRBD1; clone size: NA; J gene: TRBJ2-1; CDR3 length: 17; CDR3 protein: CANSDWDRAYSYNEQFF; CDR3 DNA: TGTGCCAACAGCGATTGGGACAGGGCATACTCCTACAATGAGCAGTTCTTC
V gene: TRBV6-5; D gene: NA; clone size: NA; J gene: TRBJ2-1; CDR3 length: 13; CDR3 protein: CASSYSNLNEQFF; CDR3 DNA: TGTGCCAGCAGTTACTCCAACCTCAATGAGCAGTTCTTC
V gene: TRBV15; D gene: TRBD1; clone size: few; J gene: TRBJ1-1; CDR3 length: 16; CDR3 protein: CATSRYRDREDTEAFF; CDR3 DNA: TGTGCCACCAGCAGATACCGGGACAGGGAGGACACTGAAGCTTTCTTT
V gene: TRBV29-1; D gene: NA; clone size: few; J gene: TRBJ2-1; CDR3 length: 13; CDR3 protein: CSVAGAIYNEQFF; CDR3 DNA: TGCAGCGTTGCCGGGGCGATATACAATGAGCAGTTCTTC
V gene: TRBV7-6; D gene: NA; clone size: few; J gene: TRBJ2-1; CDR3 length: 15; CDR3 protein: CASSLEWAGGNEQFF; CDR3 DNA: TGTGCCAGCAGCTTAGAATGGGCAGGAGGGAATGAGCAGTTCTTC
V gene: TRBV6-5; D gene: TRBD1; clone size: many; J gene: TRBJ2-2; CDR3 length: 14; CDR3 protein: CASSYTLTGDALFF; CDR3 DNA: TGTGCCAGCAGTTACACCCTGACAGGGGATGCGCTGTTTTTT
V gene: TRBV7-9; D gene: NA; clone size: NA; J gene: TRBJ2-1; CDR3 length: 17; CDR3 protein: CASSLYPPQGKGNEQFF; CDR3 DNA: TGTGCCAGCAGCTTATATCCCCCACAGGGTAAGGGGAATGAGCAGTTCTTC
V gene: TRBV6-2/TRBV6-3; D gene: NA; clone size: few; J gene: TRBJ1-5; CDR3 length: 15; CDR3 protein: CASTPSRSQEQPQHF; CDR3 DNA: TGTGCCAGCACTCCGTCCCGGTCTCAGGAACAGCCCCAGCATTTT
V gene: TRBV7-9; D gene: TRBD2; clone size: many; J gene: TRBJ2-3; CDR3 length: 14; CDR3 protein: CASSRSRGEDTQYF; CDR3 DNA: TGTGCCAGCAGCCGCTCGCGGGGGGAAGATACGCAGTATTTT
V gene: TRBV6-1; D gene: TRBD1; clone size: NA; J gene: TRBJ1-5; CDR3 length: 14; CDR3 protein: CANRTGGAGQPQHF; CDR3 DNA: TGTGCCAACAGGACAGGAGGGGCGGGTCAGCCCCAGCATTTT
V gene: TRBV7-3; D gene: TRBD2; clone size: NA; J gene: TRBJ2-1; CDR3 length: 17; CDR3 protein: CASSPYTGTSGDYEQFF; CDR3 DNA: TGTGCCAGCAGCCCGTATACCGGGACTAGCGGGGACTATGAGCAGTTCTTC
V gene: TRBV7-9; D gene: NA; clone size: many; J gene: TRBJ1-1; CDR3 length: 13; CDR3 protein: CASSFAALTEAFF; CDR3 DNA: TGTGCCAGCAGCTTCGCCGCCCTCACTGAAGCTTTCTTT
V gene: TRBV6-2/TRBV6-3; D gene: NA; clone size: many; J gene: TRBJ2-5; CDR3 length: 14; CDR3 protein: CASTNRGLGETQYF; CDR3 DNA: TGTGCCAGCACTAACCGGGGACTGGGGGAGACCCAGTACTTC
V gene: TRBV12-3/TRBV12-4; D gene: TRBD2; clone size: NA; J gene: TRBJ2-7; CDR3 length: 15; CDR3 protein: CASSLGAGVLYEQYF; CDR3 DNA: TGTGCCAGCAGTTTAGGAGCGGGGGTTCTCTACGAGCAGTACTTC
V gene: TRBV20-1; D gene: NA; clone size: NA; J gene: TRBJ2-6; CDR3 length: 16; CDR3 protein: CSAPTVQSSGANVLTF; CDR3 DNA: TGCAGTGCCCCGACAGTACAAAGCTCTGGGGCCAACGTCCTGACTTTC
V gene: TRBV6-5; D gene: NA; clone size: few; J gene: TRBJ2-2; CDR3 length: 17; CDR3 protein: CASSSDFFRANTGELFF; CDR3 DNA: TGTGCCAGCAGTTCGGACTTTTTCCGGGCGAACACCGGGGAGCTGTTTTTT
V gene: TRBV6-1; D gene: TRBD1; clone size: NA; J gene: TRBJ1-6; CDR3 length: 14; CDR3 protein: CANKGWDRNSPLHF; CDR3 DNA: TGTGCCAACAAAGGTTGGGACAGAAATTCACCCCTCCACTTT
V gene: TRBV6-5; D gene: TRBD1; clone size: NA; J gene: TRBJ1-1; CDR3 length: 14; CDR3 protein: CASSYTGQSEVAFF; CDR3 DNA: TGTGCCAGCAGTTACACGGGACAGAGCGAAGTCGCTTTCTTT
V gene: TRBV9; D gene: NA; clone size: NA; J gene: TRBJ2-1; CDR3 length: 16; CDR3 protein: CASTQSSGNSYNEQFF; CDR3 DNA: TGTGCCAGCACCCAGTCCTCGGGGAACTCCTACAATGAGCAGTTCTTC
V gene: TRBV7-8; D gene: NA; clone size: many; J gene: TRBJ2-3; CDR3 length: 15; CDR3 protein: CASSLAGGRTDTQYF; CDR3 DNA: TGTGCCAGCAGCTTAGCGGGGGGGCGGACAGATACGCAGTATTTT
V gene: TRBV27; D gene: NA; clone size: NA; J gene: TRBJ2-2; CDR3 length: 15; CDR3 protein: CASSSGLAITGELFF; CDR3 DNA: TGTGCCAGCAGTTCGGGACTCGCGATCACCGGGGAGCTGTTTTTT